This paragraph reports one T cell receptor beta chain. Its specificity is not known. The PCR ran on 60 Vbeta and 13 Jbeta primers. Repertoires were generated with immunoSEQ multiplex PCR, while TCRdb's copy carries only in-frame clones and drops some. Its clone listing holds tens of thousands of clones. Donors consisted of healthy bone marrow donors. This record comes from a study of cytomegalovirus exposure and HLA in healthy donors. Study overall: The Caucasian-associated ancestry cluster held over 80% of 350 to 450 genotyped donors. General study findings and limits: In an earlier analysis, in some 500 donors, most V segments appeared productive either ~87% or ~30% of the time. Most likely, a cluster of highly shared sequence variants arose as a sequencing artifact.

This CDR3 is built from 12 residues. Germline values: CDR1 MDHEN, CDR2 SYDVKM. J lost 5 bases, V lost 6 bases, and 1 base had no gene match. This clonotype was sampled from a woman aged 25 to 39 in good health and CMV-seronegative. The gene calls are TRBV28 and TRBJ2-7, with 10 bases fitting TRBD2. Sequencing was performed on PBMCs. This CDR3 reads CASRGLANEQYF. CDR3 DNA sequence: TGTGCCAGCAGGGGACTAGCGAACGAGCAGTACTTC.